A selection of T cell receptor beta chains follows, all from one sample in a study of early T cells in non-severe SARS-CoV-2 infection. Each CDR3 protein is one row after TCRdb ran MiXCR on the 5' RACE reads. The table records about 36,000 distinct CDR3 sequences, less than 7.5% of them present only once. Sample: whole blood, taken at baseline. The origin of the receptors is an adult who was a healthcare worker with PCR-confirmed SARS-CoV-2 infection or an uninfected control (not recorded which). The conserved cysteine and the conserved F or W are not part of the CDR3 here. Fields, in order: J gene, V gene, D gene, CDR3 protein. D genes are given only for firm matches.

>TRBJ1-2|TRBV6-6|-
ASKRRGALQGYGYT
>TRBJ2-2|TRBV5-1|-
ASSWDGNTGELF
>TRBJ2-5|TRBV2|TRBD2
ASSFNSGSGETQY
>TRBJ1-1|TRBV28|TRBD1
ASRGQGRLGIAEAF
>TRBJ2-5|TRBV11-2|-
ASSLPDPGGTQY
>TRBJ2-2|TRBV29-1|TRBD1
SASHGTDTGELF
>TRBJ1-6|TRBV12-3/TRBV12-4|-
ASSVAGGNSPLH
>TRBJ2-7|TRBV3-1|-
ASSRGYHYEQY
>TRBJ2-1|TRBV9|TRBD2
ASSLRLAGVGSYNEQF
>TRBJ2-2|TRBV6-1|TRBD1
ASSGKTGIGELF
>TRBJ2-5|TRBV30|TRBD2
AWGTGGGETQY
>TRBJ2-7|TRBV6-5|-
ASSTRGRGPGQY
>TRBJ2-7|TRBV28|-
ASNPTGYNYEQY
>TRBJ2-3|TRBV29-1|-
SVRLGDTQY
>TRBJ1-1|TRBV24-1|-
AGPAFTEAF
>TRBJ1-1|TRBV7-7|-
ASSLDLNTEAF
>TRBJ1-3|TRBV7-6|-
ASSLGGGGGNTIY
>TRBJ2-1|TRBV2|-
ASRDRGALYNEQF
>TRBJ2-4|TRBV12-3/TRBV12-4|-
ASRSGGSKNIQY
>TRBJ2-3|TRBV11-3|-
ASSLGTFPTDTQY
>TRBJ2-1|TRBV28|TRBD2
ASSPWEGRGSYNEQF
>TRBJ1-6|TRBV10-3|TRBD1
ATRAQGMDNSPLH
>TRBJ2-7|TRBV19|TRBD1
ASSRDRGASGYEQY
>TRBJ2-3|TRBV7-9|TRBD2
ATRPTGLEVGTQY
>TRBJ2-3|TRBV11-2|-
ASSFITDTQY
>TRBJ2-4|TRBV7-2|TRBD1
ASSSGGSKNIQY
>TRBJ1-4|TRBV19|-
ASAPGLREKLF
>TRBJ2-7|TRBV19|TRBD1
ASAQGDEQY
>TRBJ2-7|TRBV6-5|TRBD1
ASGDSFISYEQY
>TRBJ2-5|TRBV24-1|TRBD2
ATSEWTSGSSGGTQY
>TRBJ1-5|TRBV7-2|-
ASSLSQTSNQPQH
>TRBJ2-7|TRBV10-3|TRBD1
AIRDRARDEQY
>TRBJ1-2|TRBV29-1|-
SVGADGYT
>TRBJ2-3|TRBV7-6|-
ASSKGPVWGTDTQY
>TRBJ1-1|TRBV7-9|-
ASSLLPGTTEAF
>TRBJ2-5|TRBV29-1|-
SVAGARQETQY
>TRBJ1-1|TRBV6-5|-
ASSYRGYTEAF
>TRBJ2-7|TRBV5-1|TRBD1
ASSLEGGTSYEQY
>TRBJ2-3|TRBV11-2|-
ASSPSVPDLTDTQY
>TRBJ2-4|TRBV7-3|TRBD2
ASSLGASGIGNIQY
>TRBJ2-7|TRBV12-3/TRBV12-4|TRBD2
ASSKGLAGAYEQY
>TRBJ1-2|TRBV12-2|-
ASRLADGRSTNYGYT
>TRBJ2-1|TRBV7-3|-
ASSYTTAGHKF
>TRBJ1-1|TRBV10-3|-
AISDPQGSDTEAF
>TRBJ1-5|TRBV6-4|-
ATVNRRSNQPQH
>TRBJ1-2|TRBV27|TRBD1
ASSFSGQGYGYT
>TRBJ2-6|TRBV28|-
ASSLGLAGAAGANVLT
>TRBJ2-1|TRBV20-1|TRBD2
SARSLAGINEQF
>TRBJ2-3|TRBV20-1|TRBD2
SARPGLASADTQY
>TRBJ1-6|TRBV12-3/TRBV12-4|-
ASSGGPPLPTNSPLH